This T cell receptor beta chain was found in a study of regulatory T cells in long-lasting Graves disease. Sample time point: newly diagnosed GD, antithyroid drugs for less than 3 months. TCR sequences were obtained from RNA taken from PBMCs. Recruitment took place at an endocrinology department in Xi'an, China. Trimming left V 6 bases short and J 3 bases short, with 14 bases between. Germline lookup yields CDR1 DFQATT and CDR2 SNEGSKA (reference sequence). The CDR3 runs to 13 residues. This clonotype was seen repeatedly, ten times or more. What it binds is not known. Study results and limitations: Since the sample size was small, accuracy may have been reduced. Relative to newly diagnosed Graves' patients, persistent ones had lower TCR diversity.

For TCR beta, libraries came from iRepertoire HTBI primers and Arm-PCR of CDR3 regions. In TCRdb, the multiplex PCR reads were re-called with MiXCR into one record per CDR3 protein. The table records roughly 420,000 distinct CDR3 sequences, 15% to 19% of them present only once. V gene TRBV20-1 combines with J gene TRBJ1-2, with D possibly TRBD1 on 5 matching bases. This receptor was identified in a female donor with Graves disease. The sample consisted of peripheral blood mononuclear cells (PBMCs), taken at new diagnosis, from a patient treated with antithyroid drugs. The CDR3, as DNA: TGCAGTGCCGAGGGGTCACTAGACTATGGCTACACCTTC. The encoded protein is CSAEGSLDYGYTF.